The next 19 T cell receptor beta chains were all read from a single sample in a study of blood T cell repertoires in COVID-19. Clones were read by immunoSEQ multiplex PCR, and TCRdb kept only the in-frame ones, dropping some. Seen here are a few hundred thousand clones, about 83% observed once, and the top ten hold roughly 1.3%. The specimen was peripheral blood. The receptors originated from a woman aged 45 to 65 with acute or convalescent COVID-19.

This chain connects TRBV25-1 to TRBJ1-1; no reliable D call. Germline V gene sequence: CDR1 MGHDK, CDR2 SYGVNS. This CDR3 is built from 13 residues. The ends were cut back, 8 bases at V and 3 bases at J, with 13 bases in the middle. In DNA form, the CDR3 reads TGTGCCAGCGCCCCCTTCGGGTACACTGAAGCTTTCTTT. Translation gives CASAPFGYTEAFF.

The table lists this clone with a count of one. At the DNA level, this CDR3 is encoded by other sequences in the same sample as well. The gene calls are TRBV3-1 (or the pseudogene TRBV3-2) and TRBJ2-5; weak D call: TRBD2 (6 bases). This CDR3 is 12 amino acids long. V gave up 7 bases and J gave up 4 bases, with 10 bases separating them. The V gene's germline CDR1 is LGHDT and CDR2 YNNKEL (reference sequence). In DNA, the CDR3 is TGTGCCAGCACCCTGGGGGGAGAGACCCAGTACTTC. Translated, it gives CASTLGGETQYF.

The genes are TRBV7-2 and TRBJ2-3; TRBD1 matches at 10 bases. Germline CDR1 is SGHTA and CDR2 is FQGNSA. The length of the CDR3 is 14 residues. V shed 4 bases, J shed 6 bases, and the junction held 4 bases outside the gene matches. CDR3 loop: CASSWDRGMDTQYF. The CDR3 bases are TGTGCCAGCAGCTGGGACAGGGGCATGGATACGCAGTATTTT. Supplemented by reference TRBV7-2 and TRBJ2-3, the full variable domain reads GAGVSQSPSNKVTEKGKDVELRCDPISGHTALYWYRQSLGQGLEFLIYFQGNSAPDKSGLPSDRFSAERTGGSVSTLTIQRTQQEDSAVYLCASSWDRGMDTQYFGPGTRLTVL.

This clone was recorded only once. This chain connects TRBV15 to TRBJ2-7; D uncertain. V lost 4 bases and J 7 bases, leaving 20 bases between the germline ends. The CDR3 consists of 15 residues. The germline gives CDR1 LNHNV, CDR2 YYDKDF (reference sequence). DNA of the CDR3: TGTGCCACCAGCACAGCTTACTACCAGCTCCGGGAGCAGTACTTC. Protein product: CATSTAYYQLREQYF.

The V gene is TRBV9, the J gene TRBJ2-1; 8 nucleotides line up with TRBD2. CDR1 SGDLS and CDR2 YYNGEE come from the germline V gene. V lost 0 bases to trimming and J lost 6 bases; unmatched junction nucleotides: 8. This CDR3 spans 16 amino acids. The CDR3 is CASSVGAQRGSNEQFF. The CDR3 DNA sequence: TGTGCCAGCAGCGTAGGAGCCCAGCGGGGGTCCAATGAGCAGTTCTTC.

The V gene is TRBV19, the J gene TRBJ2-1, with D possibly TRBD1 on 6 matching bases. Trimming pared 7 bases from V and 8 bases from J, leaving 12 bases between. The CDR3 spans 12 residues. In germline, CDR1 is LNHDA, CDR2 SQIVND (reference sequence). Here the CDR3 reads CASKQGLDEQFF. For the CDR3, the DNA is TGTGCCAGTAAGCAGGGGCTCGATGAGCAGTTCTTC.

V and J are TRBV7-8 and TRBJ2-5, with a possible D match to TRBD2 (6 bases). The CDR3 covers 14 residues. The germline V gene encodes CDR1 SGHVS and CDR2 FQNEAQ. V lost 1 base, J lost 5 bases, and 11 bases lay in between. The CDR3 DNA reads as TGTGCCAGCAGCTTAGGACTAGTGATGGAGACCCAGTACTTC. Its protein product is CASSLGLVMETQYF.

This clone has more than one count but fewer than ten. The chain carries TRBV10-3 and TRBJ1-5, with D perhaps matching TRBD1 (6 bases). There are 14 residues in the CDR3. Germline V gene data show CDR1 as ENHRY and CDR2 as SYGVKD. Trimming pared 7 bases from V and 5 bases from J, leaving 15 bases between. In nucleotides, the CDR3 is TGTGCCATCACAGAAGACAGGTCAGATCAGCCCCAGCATTTT. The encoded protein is CAITEDRSDQPQHF.

The CDR3 here is CASSPRGLGTEAFF. CDR3 DNA sequence: TGCGCCAGCAGCCCGAGGGGGCTTGGGACTGAAGCTTTCTTT. The rearrangement links TRBV4-1 to TRBJ1-1; 7 bases are shared with TRBD1. The V and J ends lost 4 bases and 5 bases, in that order; junction bases with no gene match: 7. Germline V CDR1 and CDR2: MGHRA, YSYEKL. There are 14 residues in the CDR3.

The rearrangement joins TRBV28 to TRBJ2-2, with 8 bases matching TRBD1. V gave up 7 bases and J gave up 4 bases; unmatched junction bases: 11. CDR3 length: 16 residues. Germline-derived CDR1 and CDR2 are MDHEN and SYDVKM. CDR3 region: CASTQWGTGGTGELFF. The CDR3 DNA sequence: TGTGCCAGCACCCAATGGGGGACAGGAGGCACCGGGGAGCTGTTTTTT.

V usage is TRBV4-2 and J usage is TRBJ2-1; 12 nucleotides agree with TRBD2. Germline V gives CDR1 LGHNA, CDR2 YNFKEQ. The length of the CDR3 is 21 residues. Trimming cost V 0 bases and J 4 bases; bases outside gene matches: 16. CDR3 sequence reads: CASSQDPQASGRAPVYNEQFF. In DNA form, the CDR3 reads TGTGCCAGCAGCCAAGATCCCCAAGCTAGCGGGAGGGCCCCAGTTTACAATGAGCAGTTCTTC.

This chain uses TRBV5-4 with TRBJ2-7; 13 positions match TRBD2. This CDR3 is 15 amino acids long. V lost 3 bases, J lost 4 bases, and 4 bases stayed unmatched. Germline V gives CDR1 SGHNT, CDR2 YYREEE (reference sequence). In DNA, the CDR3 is TGTGCCAGCAGCTCGGGACTAGCGGGAAAATACGAGCAGTACTTC. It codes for CASSSGLAGKYEQYF. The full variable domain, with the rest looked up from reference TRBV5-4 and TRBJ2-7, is ETGVTQSPTHLIKTRGQQVTLRCSSQSGHNTVSWYQQALGQGPQFIFQYYREEENGRGNFPPRFSGLQFPNYSSELNVNALELDDSALYLCASSSGLAGKYEQYFGPGTRLTVT.

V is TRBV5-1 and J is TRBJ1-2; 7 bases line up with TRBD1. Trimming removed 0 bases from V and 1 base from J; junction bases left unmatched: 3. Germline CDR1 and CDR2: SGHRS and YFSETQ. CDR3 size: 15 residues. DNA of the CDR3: TGCGCCAGCAGCTTGGGGACAGGATTTAACTATGGCTACACCTTC. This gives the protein CASSLGTGFNYGYTF.

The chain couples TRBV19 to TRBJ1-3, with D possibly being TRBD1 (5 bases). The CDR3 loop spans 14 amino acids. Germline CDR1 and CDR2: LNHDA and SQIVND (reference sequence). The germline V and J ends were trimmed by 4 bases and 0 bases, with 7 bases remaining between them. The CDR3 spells CASSTDNSGNTIYF. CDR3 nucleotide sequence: TGTGCCAGTAGTACGGACAACTCTGGAAACACCATATATTTT.

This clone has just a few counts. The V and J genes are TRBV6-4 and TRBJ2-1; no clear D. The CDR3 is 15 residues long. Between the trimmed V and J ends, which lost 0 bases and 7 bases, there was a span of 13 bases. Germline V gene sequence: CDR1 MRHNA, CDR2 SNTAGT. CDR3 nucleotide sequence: TGTGCCAGCAGTGACTCGACCTTTGAGAGGAATGAGCAGTTCTTC. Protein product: CASSDSTFERNEQFF.

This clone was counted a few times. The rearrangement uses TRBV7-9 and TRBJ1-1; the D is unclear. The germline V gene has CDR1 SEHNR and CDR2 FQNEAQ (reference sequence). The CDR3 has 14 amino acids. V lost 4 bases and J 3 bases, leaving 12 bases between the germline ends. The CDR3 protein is CASSSTTKHTEAFF. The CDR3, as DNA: TGTGCCAGCAGCTCAACAACCAAACACACTGAAGCTTTCTTT. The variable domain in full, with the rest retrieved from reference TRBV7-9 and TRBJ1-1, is DTGVSQNPRHKITKRGQNVTFRCDPISEHNRLYWYRQTLGQGPEFLTYFQNEAQLEKSRLLSDRFSAERPKGSFSTLEIQRTEQGDSAMYLCASSSTTKHTEAFFGQGTRLTVV.

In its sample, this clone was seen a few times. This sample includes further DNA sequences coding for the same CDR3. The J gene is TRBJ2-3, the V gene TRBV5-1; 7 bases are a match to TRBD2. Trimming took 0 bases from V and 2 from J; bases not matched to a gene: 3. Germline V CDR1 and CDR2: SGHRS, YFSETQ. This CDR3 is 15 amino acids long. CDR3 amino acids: CASSLARGDTDTQYF. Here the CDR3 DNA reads TGCGCCAGCAGCTTGGCCCGGGGGGACACAGATACGCAGTATTTT. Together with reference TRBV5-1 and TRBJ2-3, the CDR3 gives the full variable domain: KAGVTQTPRYLIKTRGQQVTLSCSPISGHRSVSWYQQTPGQGLQFLFEYFSETQRNKGNFPGRFSGRQFSNSRSEMNVSTLELGDSALYLCASSLARGDTDTQYFGPGTRLTVL.

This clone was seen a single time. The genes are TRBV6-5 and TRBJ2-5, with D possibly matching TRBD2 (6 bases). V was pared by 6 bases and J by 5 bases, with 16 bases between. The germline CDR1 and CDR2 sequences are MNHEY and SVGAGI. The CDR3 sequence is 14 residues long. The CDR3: CASRRDSLGETQYF. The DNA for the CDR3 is TGTGCCAGCAGGAGGGACTCCCTGGGGGAGACCCAGTACTTC.

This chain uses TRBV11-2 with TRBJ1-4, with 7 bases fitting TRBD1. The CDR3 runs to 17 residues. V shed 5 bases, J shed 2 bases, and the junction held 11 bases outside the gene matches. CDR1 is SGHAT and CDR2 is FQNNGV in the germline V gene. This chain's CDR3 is CASSPSSSRGTNEKLFF. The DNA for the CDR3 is TGTGCCAGCAGCCCTAGCTCCTCCAGGGGGACTAATGAAAAACTGTTTTTT.